This entry features one T cell receptor beta chain sequence. The antigen is unknown. V lost 5 bases, J lost 4 bases, and 9 bases stayed unmatched. The CDR3 runs 16 residues. CDR1 SGHTA and CDR2 FQGNSA come from the germline V gene. These data are taken from a study of post-analysis software for immune sequencing data. Study-level results: Significantly decreased normalized Chao1 diversity was recorded for multiple sclerosis patients relative to controls. In patients, TRBV5-6, TRBV5-1 and TRBV20-1 belonged to roughly five TRBV segments found more frequently than in controls.

cDNA libraries for TCR beta contained unique molecular identifiers. cDNA molecules numbering roughly 0.5 million came from about 1 to 10 million T cells. TCRdb passed the PCR reads through MiXCR, listing each CDR3 protein once. The repertoire holds 500,000 to 600,000 distinct CDR3 sequences, with 44% as singletons. Source material: blood. The V call is TRBV7-2, the J call TRBJ2-1, with 9 bases aligning to TRBD1. This clonotype was sampled from a girl aged 5-17 years with multiple sclerosis. The CDR3 DNA reads as TGTGCCAGCAGCCTACAGGACAGGGGAATATACAATGAGCAGTTCTTC. Its translation is CASSLQDRGIYNEQFF.